Following are 17 T cell receptor beta chains from one sample sequenced in a study. Treg sorting used a CD4+CD25+CD127-/low gate. TCRdb called the 5' RACE reads again in MiXCR, with one record for every CDR3 protein. The data contain roughly 57,000 distinct CDR3 sequences, about 20% of them singletons. The sample was tumor-infiltrating Tregs sorted from the breast tumor. These receptors were obtained from a female donor with breast cancer.

The gene calls are TRBV2 and TRBJ2-7, with D possibly being TRBD1 or TRBD2 (5 bases each). Per the germline V gene, CDR1 is SNHLY and CDR2 is FYNNEI. The V gene lost 6 bases and the J gene lost 6 bases, with 12 bases spanning the gap. The CDR3 is 12 residues long. The CDR3 region has the DNA TGTGCCAGCAGGAGGGATAGGGGCGAGCAGTACTTC. Protein sequence: CASRRDRGEQYF. Full variable domain (rest looked up from reference TRBV2 and TRBJ2-7): EPEVTQTPSHQVTQMGQEVILRCVPISNHLYFYWYRQILGQKVEFLVSFYNNEISEKSEIFDDQFSVERPDGSNFTLKIRSTKLEDSAMYFCASRRDRGEQYFGPGTRLTVT.

In its sample, this clonotype was seen many times. The V and J genes are TRBV4-1 and TRBJ2-2, with TRBD2 as a possible D gene (7 bases). CDR1 is MGHRA, CDR2 YSYEKL, per germline. The CDR3 is made up of 15 amino acids. V gave up 4 bases and J gave up 3 bases, with 12 bases separating them. In DNA, the CDR3 is TGCGCCAGCAGCCTGCGGGGGCGGGACACCGGGGAGCTGTTTTTT. Translating gives CASSLRGRDTGELFF.

This clonotype was counted between two and nine times. This CDR3 reads CASSLRVAGELFF. As DNA, the CDR3 is TGTGCCAGCAGTCTCAGGGTGGCCGGGGAGCTGTTTTTT. The chain recombines TRBV6-5 with TRBJ2-2; TRBD1 is a possible D gene (5 bases). The germline V gene encodes CDR1 MNHEY and CDR2 SVGAGI. The CDR3 totals 13 residues. The ends were cut back, 5 bases at V and 6 bases at J, with 10 bases in the middle.

This clonotype was observed at least ten times. V is TRBV20-1 and J is TRBJ2-7, with 11 nucleotides matching TRBD2. There are 15 residues in the CDR3. Germline V CDR1 and CDR2: DFQATT, SNEGSKA (reference sequence). Trimming took 4 bases from V and 6 from J; bases not matched to a gene: 11. DNA for the CDR3: TGCAGTGCTAAAGACGGACTAGCGGGCTCCCCCGAGCAGTACTTC. This encodes CSAKDGLAGSPEQYF.

The genes are TRBV13 and TRBJ2-3; D is possibly TRBD2 (7 bases). CDR3 size: 15 residues. The V end was cut by 5 bases, the J end by 5 bases, with 17 bases between. Germline V gives CDR1 PRHDT, CDR2 FYEKMQ (reference sequence). As DNA, the CDR3 is TGTGCCAGCAGCCCGCGGGGGCGTGTGGTAGATACGCAGTATTTT. Its translation: CASSPRGRVVDTQYF.

As for this clonotype: Given a much more abundant clone one base away, this may be a read error. This chain uses TRBV27 with TRBJ1-2; 7 bases agree with TRBD1. This CDR3 spans 16 amino acids. After removal of 6 bases from V and 6 bases from J, the junction contained 16 bases not matched to a gene. Germline V gene sequence: CDR1 MNHEY, CDR2 SMNVEV (reference sequence). The CDR3 region has the DNA TGTGCCAGCAGCCTCACAGGGACAGAGGGTTTGCATGGCTACACCTTC. As protein: CASSLTGTEGLHGYTF.

Only a few counts were recorded for this clonotype. The rearrangement uses TRBV6-5 and TRBJ1-2, with 8 bases aligning to TRBD1. The CDR3 runs to 15 residues. With V trimmed by 0 bases and J by 10 bases, 10 bases remained unmatched. Germline loops: CDR1 MNHEY, CDR2 SVGAGI. The CDR3, as DNA: TGTGCCAGCAGTTACTCTGGTCAGGGGGCGCGAACCTACACCTTC. Translation: CASSYSGQGARTYTF.

This clonotype was found a few times. V is TRBV7-9 and J is TRBJ1-6, with D hard to call. Trimming took 5 bases from V and 5 from J, leaving 13 bases between them. CDR3 length: 15 residues. Germline CDR1 reads SEHNR; CDR2 reads FQNEAQ (reference sequence). CDR3 DNA sequence: TGTGCCAGCAGCGCTTATCGGGGTAATAATTCACCCCTCCACTTT. Its protein is CASSAYRGNNSPLHF.

V gene TRBV2 combines with J gene TRBJ1-2; the D is unclear. The germline CDR1 and CDR2 sequences are SNHLY and FYNNEI. The CDR3 contains 13 residues. Deletions cut 7 bases from V and 9 bases from J, with 18 bases between. The CDR3 loop is CASTPRATTRYTF. The CDR3 coding sequence is TGTGCCAGCACCCCACGGGCCACAACCCGCTACACCTTC.

The J gene is TRBJ2-3, the V gene TRBV7-9; D unresolved. The CDR3 has 15 amino acids. Trimming pared 1 base from V and 1 base from J, leaving 9 bases between. Germline values: CDR1 SEHNR, CDR2 FQNEAQ (reference sequence). CDR3 coding DNA: TGTGCCAGCAGCTTAGTGTCCGCGGGCACAGATACGCAGTATTTT. Translating it yields CASSLVSAGTDTQYF.

V usage is TRBV5-6 and J usage is TRBJ2-3; D gene uncertain. The V end was cut by 0 bases, the J end by 7 bases, with 12 bases between. There are 14 residues in the CDR3. Germline CDR1 reads SGHDT; CDR2 reads YYEEEE. The chain's CDR3 is CASSLATTTYTQYF. Written as DNA, the CDR3 is TGTGCCAGCAGCTTGGCGACAACTACCTATACGCAGTATTTT. Full variable domain (remainder filled in from reference TRBV5-6 and TRBJ2-3): DAGVTQSPTHLIKTRGQQVTLRCSPKSGHDTVSWYQQALGQGPQFIFQYYEEEERQRGNFPDRFSGHQFPNYSSELNVNALLLGDSALYLCASSLATTTYTQYFGPGTRLTVL.

This clonotype was seen only a few times. The chain uses TRBV12-3 or TRBV12-4 and TRBJ1-1, with D maybe TRBD1 (6 bases). The CDR3 sequence is 15 residues long. Trimming left V 6 bases short and J 0 bases short, with 14 bases between. This CDR3 reads CASRSTGDMNTEAFF. The CDR3 DNA sequence: TGTGCCAGCAGATCGACAGGAGATATGAACACTGAAGCTTTCTTT.

This clonotype has a count of ten or more. The genes are TRBV7-2 and TRBJ2-3; 7 bases line up with TRBD1. V dropped 1 base and J dropped 6; count of bases not matched to a gene: 7. CDR3 length equals 15 residues. CDR1 is SGHTA, CDR2 FQGNSA, per germline. This CDR3 reads CASSLVGPRGDTQYF. The CDR3 region has the DNA TGTGCCAGCAGCTTAGTTGGACCCAGGGGGGATACGCAGTATTTT.

This clonotype has a handful of counts. The V call is TRBV5-1, the J call TRBJ2-7; 11 bases line up with TRBD1. CDR1 and CDR2 from the germline V gene are SGHRS and YFSETQ. CDR3 length: 15 amino acids. V was pared by 6 bases and J by 1 base, with 6 bases of the junction left unmatched. The CDR3 DNA is TGCGCCAGCACCTTTGGACAGGGGGCGTCCTACGAGCAGTACTTC. Translated, it gives CASTFGQGASYEQYF.

CDR3 in amino acids: CASSLVPTGNTIYF. DNA for the CDR3: TGCGCCAGCAGCTTGGTGCCTACTGGAAACACCATATATTTT. The gene calls are TRBV5-1 and TRBJ1-3; D call uncertain. V gave up 0 bases and J gave up 2 bases, with 6 bases separating them. Germline-derived CDR1 and CDR2 are SGHRS and YFSETQ. This CDR3 spans 14 amino acids.

The V call is TRBV4-1, the J call TRBJ1-1, with a weak D call TRBD1 (6 bases). This CDR3 contains 15 residues. Trimming shortened V by 4 bases and J by 1 base, and 13 bases separated the two germline ends. Germline V gene lookup returns CDR1 MGHRA and CDR2 YSYEKL. The CDR3 DNA reads TGCGCCAGCAGCCGTCTTGGACAGAAGAACACTGAAGCTTTCTTT. This translates into CASSRLGQKNTEAFF.

The V call is TRBV29-1, the J call TRBJ2-3, with D possibly matching TRBD1 (6 bases). CDR3 length equals 13 residues. Germline V gene data show CDR1 as SQVTM and CDR2 as ANQGSEA. The V end lost 6 bases, the J end lost 5 bases, and 15 bases lay between the germline ends. The CDR3: CSVDSLGGDTQYF. In DNA, the CDR3 is TGCAGCGTCGACAGTTTAGGGGGAGATACGCAGTATTTT.